This TCR beta chain is drawn from a study of post-analysis software for immune sequencing data. Incorporated into the TCR beta cDNA libraries were unique molecular identifiers, which served to reduce PCR and sequencing biases. One entry per CDR3 protein results from TCRdb running MiXCR on the PCR reads. The sample shows 550,000 to 700,000 distinct CDR3 sequences, roughly 45% of them seen only once. Broader study findings: TRBV segments more frequent in patients than in controls numbered a few and included TRBV5-6, TRBV5-1 and TRBV20-1.

From germline, CDR1 is SGHKS and CDR2 YYEKEE (reference sequence). This CDR3 comprises 15 residues. V was shortened by 4 bases and J by 1 base, with 12 bases between the two germline ends. This clonotype was counted many times. The antigen is unknown. The chain has TRBV5-5 and TRBJ1-5; D perhaps matches TRBD1 (5 bases). This clonotype was sampled from a girl aged 5 to 17 with multiple sclerosis. The sequencing input was blood. The CDR3 protein is CASSTAGNSNQPQHF. The CDR3 coding sequence is TGTGCCAGCAGCACCGCAGGGAACAGCAATCAGCCCCAGCATTTT.